This T cell receptor (beta chain) was documented in a study of blood T cell repertoires in COVID-19 (TCRdb year 2020). Concerning the study at large: Samples from collaborators originated in the United States, Italy and Spain and spanned both the acute and convalescent phases of COVID-19. Subjects who had been exposed to COVID-19, were actively infected with it, or had recovered from it provided the deeply sampled blood TCRbeta repertoires that made up the dataset. A freely available public database, intended as a resource for researchers studying the immune response to SARS-CoV-2, is where the repertoires were released. Where available, HLA class I and class II types were taken from metadata supplied by the sample provider and were not determined by assay-based typing. Sample metadata almost always included a de-identified subject ID, COVID-19 status, age in years and sex. Samples were obtained from the ongoing ImmuneRACE study (first 160 participants) and from about 1,300 subjects provided by 6 global collaborators. The prospective study material was composed of cDNA or gDNA derived from T cells, B-cell-depleted T cells, or PBMCs. Results and caveats for the whole study, not just this receptor: Clinical and demographic metadata were provided uncurated, with the amount varying by source and participant.

Compared with germline, V lacks 1 base and J lacks 4 bases; bases without a gene match: 4. From the cysteine up to the phenylalanine, the CDR3 has a length of 15 residues. The read is trimmed to its CDR3 DNA, 45 bases read in frame from base 1. From a lookup of the germline V gene, CDR1 and CDR2 are SGHRS and YFSETQ. The collaborating institutions used their own protocols to collect whole blood in K2EDTA tubes. For TCRbeta analysis, collaborators shipped samples in one of three forms: frozen whole blood, isolated PBMCs, or DNA extracted from either of those sample types. This clone was seen only once. Its binding antigen is unknown. Base quality data are lacking; no much larger clone is found one base away. TCRbeta CDR3 regions were amplified from genomic DNA by means of the immunoSEQ Assay, a bias-controlled multiplex PCR. As for the authors' bioinformatics: The number of nucleated cells in each sample was estimated from the amplification of reference gene primers within the assay. To quantify the absolute abundance of each unique TCRbeta CDR3 rearrangement, sequence reads were collapsed and filtered. Productive Simpson clonality was computed per sample as the square root of Simpson's diversity index over productive rearrangements. Held by TCRdb, this immuneACCESS table contains in-frame sequences only and omits some clones. Under half of the omission traces to an unresolved V gene where checked; the cause of the rest is unknown. The DNA was the basis for D and trimming; V, J and clone size are from that table. The sample table records 120,000 to 150,000 clones; 65% to 90% of these occur just once. Of the sample, about 7.8% falls within the top ten clones.

Sequenced: peripheral blood. This sequence originates from a woman aged 50 to 60 in a cohort sampled during active or convalescent COVID-19. The V and J segments used are TRBV5-1 and TRBJ2-5; the central 10 bases match TRBD1. The CDR3 in this case is CASSLWTGGGETQYF. The nucleotide sequence reads TGCGCCAGCAGCTTGTGGACAGGGGGAGGAGAGACCCAGTACTTC.